Listed below are T cell receptor beta chains from one sample, sequenced in a study of cytomegalovirus exposure and HLA in healthy donors. Clones were read by immunoSEQ multiplex PCR, and TCRdb kept only the in-frame ones, dropping some. The sample includes over 120,000 clones, 75% to 85% of them seen just once. The source material was PBMCs. These receptor sequences come from a woman aged 18-35 years in good health and CMV-seropositive. CDR3s include the opening cysteine and the closing phenylalanine or tryptophan. The D gene is left open where the match is weak. Only some rows state a clone size, as once, few, many or a class for expanded clones.

TRBJ2-3 TRBV15 TRBD2 NA CATSSPTSGGAFDTQYF TGTGCCACCAGCAGTCCAACAAGCGGGGGGGCGTTCGATACGCAGTATTTT
TRBJ2-5 TRBV25-1 TRBD2 few CASSELAGQQETQYF TGTGCCAGCAGTGAACTAGCGGGCCAACAAGAGACCCAGTACTTC
TRBJ2-4 TRBV7-9 NA few CSSSITLGGAQGGYIQYF TGTTCCAGCAGCATAACCCTAGGGGGGGCGCAGGGAGGATACATTCAGTACTTC
TRBJ2-7 TRBV15 NA NA CATSRDRGYEQYF TGTGCCACCAGCAGAGATCGGGGTTACGAGCAGTACTTC
TRBJ2-2 TRBV25-1 TRBD1 NA CASSGDRGNTGELFF TGTGCCAGCAGTGGGGACAGGGGAAACACCGGGGAGCTGTTTTTT
TRBJ2-1 TRBV9 NA once CASSPGRQTTYNEQFF TGTGCCAGCAGCCCAGGGAGGCAGACGACTTACAATGAGCAGTTCTTC
TRBJ2-5 TRBV14 NA few CASSQVKGAGQETQYF TGTGCCAGCAGCCAAGTTAAAGGGGCAGGGCAAGAGACCCAGTACTTC
TRBJ1-1 TRBV6-1 TRBD1 NA CASRWTGNTEAFF TGTGCCAGCAGGTGGACAGGGAACACTGAAGCTTTCTTT
TRBJ2-1 TRBV7-2 NA NA CASSLRHPSYNEQFF TGTGCCAGCAGCTTAAGGCATCCTAGCTACAATGAGCAGTTCTTC
TRBJ2-1 TRBV12-5 NA few CASGLNNYNEQFF TGTGCTAGTGGTTTAAACAACTACAATGAGCAGTTCTTC
TRBJ2-2 TRBV5-1 TRBD2 NA CASSLPSGGANTGELFF TGCGCCAGCAGCTTGCCTAGCGGGGGGGCGAACACCGGGGAGCTGTTTTTT
TRBJ2-7 TRBV4-3 TRBD1 NA CASSQDPGDSEQYF TGCGCCAGCAGCCAAGATCCCGGGGACAGCGAGCAGTACTTC
TRBJ2-7 TRBV10-1 NA NA CASSESSRAQYF TGCGCCAGCAGTGAGTCGAGCCGTGCCCAGTACTTC
TRBJ1-6 TRBV28 NA few CASSWGAYNSPLHF TGTGCCAGCAGTTGGGGAGCCTATAATTCACCCCTCCACTTT
TRBJ2-1 TRBV6-4 TRBD2 NA CASSSSGSSYNEQFF TGTGCCAGCAGTTCTAGCGGGAGCTCCTACAATGAGCAGTTCTTC
TRBJ2-5 TRBV2 TRBD2 once CASSGLRLAGEETQYF TGTGCCAGCAGTGGGTTGAGGCTAGCGGGGGAAGAGACCCAGTACTTC
TRBJ2-5 TRBV7-6 TRBD1 NA CASRPDQGVTEQETQYF TGTGCCAGCAGACCGGATCAGGGGGTTACGGAACAAGAGACCCAGTACTTC
TRBJ1-1 TRBV7-9 NA NA CASSLGQVNTEAFF TGTGCCAGCAGCTTGGGGCAGGTCAACACTGAAGCTTTCTTT
TRBJ1-2 TRBV5-1 TRBD1 NA CASSLGGLGQAYGYTF TGCGCCAGCAGCTTGGGGGGGCTGGGACAGGCCTATGGCTACACCTTC
TRBJ1-2 TRBV19 NA NA CASREPGLKNYGYTF TGTGCCAGTAGGGAACCGGGACTTAAAAACTATGGCTACACCTTC
TRBJ2-7 TRBV6-5 NA few CASSPGRSGEQYF TGTGCCAGCAGTCCCGGCCGCAGCGGAGAGCAGTACTTC
TRBJ1-4 TRBV7-2 NA NA CASSAEGVANEKLFF TGTGCCAGCAGCGCAGAGGGGGTGGCTAATGAAAAACTGTTTTTT
TRBJ1-1 TRBV6-5 TRBD1 few CASSTGGDTEAFF TGTGCCAGCAGTACAGGGGGGGACACTGAAGCTTTCTTT
TRBJ2-7 TRBV5-4 TRBD1 NA CASSLPGTANYEQYF TGTGCCAGCAGCTTACCCGGGACAGCGAACTACGAGCAGTACTTC
TRBJ1-3 TRBV14 NA NA CASSQVVQSSGNTIYF TGTGCCAGCAGCCAAGTAGTACAGAGCTCTGGAAACACCATATATTTT
TRBJ2-3 TRBV29-1 NA NA CSVLTMTRTDTQYF TGCAGCGTCCTAACTATGACCCGCACAGATACGCAGTATTTT
TRBJ1-4 TRBV9 TRBD1 few CASSPQTGPNEKLFF TGTGCCAGCAGCCCCCAGACAGGGCCTAATGAAAAACTGTTTTTT
TRBJ1-1 TRBV4-1 TRBD1 NA CASSQDHSGTAISEAFF TGCGCCAGCAGCCAAGATCACTCCGGGACAGCAATATCTGAAGCTTTCTTT